The clone carrying this TCR beta chain was picked up many times. Researchers amplified the TCR beta CDR3 regions from RNA transcripts. The TCR CDR3 first-round RT-PCR relied on the HTBI primer set. TCRdb fed the multiplex PCR reads into MiXCR, producing one record per CDR3 protein. This sample carries about 360,000 distinct CDR3 sequences, 25% of them seen once, and the ten largest clones take more than 60%. This entry comes from a study of T cells in Graves' hyperthyroidism and ophthalmopathy. Per germline, CDR1 SNHLY and CDR2 FYNNEI. J was trimmed by 2 bases and V by 7 bases; bases with no gene match: 2. This CDR3 region has 14 residues. For Graves' hyperthyroidism to be stable, ophthalmopathy could not progress within 18 months. Diagnosis rested on symptoms, serum thyroxine and TRAb, thyroid ultrasound, and orbital computed tomography.

The sequence came from a man aged 45 to 65 with Graves' hyperthyroidism. The chain joins TRBV2 to TRBJ2-3, with 11 bases identical to TRBD2. The sequenced sample consisted of blood. CDR3 bases: TGTGCCAGCAAGACTAGCGGGACCACAGATACGCAGTATTTT. Its protein is CASKTSGTTDTQYF.